The rows below give T cell receptor beta chains drawn from one sample of a study of T cell responses to AZD1222 COVID-19 vaccine. Data came from immunoSEQ multiplex PCR; TCRdb stores just in-frame clones and leaves some out. The repertoire holds under 85,000 clones, with over 75% as singletons. The specimen comprised peripheral blood, sampled on day 0 of AZD1222 vaccination. The receptors were sampled from an adult in good health. Each CDR3 is given with its conserved first and last residue. D genes are given only for firm matches. Rows may omit the clone size; those that give it use once, few, many or a size class.

-,TRBJ1-1,-,TRBV9,TGTGCCAGCATCAGTCTCAGCGGGGGGACTGAAGCTTTCTTT,CASISLSGGTEAFF
-,TRBJ1-1,-,TRBV6-5,TGTGCCAGCAGTTACCTTTTGTGGGGGGGCACTGAAGCTTTCTTT,CASSYLLWGGTEAFF
-,TRBJ1-1,TRBD1,TRBV18,TGTGCCAGCTCACCCCGTTTGGACAGGGGGGAAACTGAAGCTTTCTTT,CASSPRLDRGETEAFF
-,TRBJ2-7,-,TRBV28,TGTAGGGCCGGAGGCAGCTACGAGCAGTACTTC,CRAGGSYEQYF
once,TRBJ2-5,-,TRBV28,TGTGCCAGCACGGACTATAGAGAGACCCAGTACTTC,CASTDYRETQYF
once,TRBJ2-1,TRBD2,TRBV4-1,TGCGCCAGCAGCCTGCTCAACACGGTGGGCGGGGGGAGCTCCTACAATGAGCAGTTCTTC,CASSLLNTVGGGSSYNEQFF
-,TRBJ2-1,TRBD2,TRBV11-2,TGTGCCAGCAGCCCTCGGACTAGCGGGAGGGCTAGGGACAATGAGCAGTTCTTC,CASSPRTSGRARDNEQFF
-,TRBJ2-7,TRBD2,TRBV7-9,TGTGCCAGCAGCTCACTAACTAGCGGGAGCCGTCGCGAGCAGTACTTC,CASSSLTSGSRREQYF
-,TRBJ1-6,-,TRBV5-5,TGTGCCAGCAGCCCCCCCCCGGTGGATTCACCCCTCCACTTT,CASSPPPVDSPLHF
-,TRBJ1-1,-,TRBV27,TGTGCCAGCAGTTTATCACGTAACACTGAAGCTTTCTTT,CASSLSRNTEAFF
-,TRBJ2-5,TRBD2,TRBV28,TGTGCCAGCACCCGGGGAGGGGCGGGAGCTAAAGAGACCCAGTACTTC,CASTRGGAGAKETQYF
-,TRBJ2-3,-,TRBV7-9,TGTGCCAGCAGCTTAGGGGGGGCTGCAGGGACAGATACGCAGTATTTT,CASSLGGAAGTDTQYF
-,TRBJ1-2,-,TRBV5-6,TGTGCCAGCAGCTTAACGGGCTCTAACTATGGCTACACCTTC,CASSLTGSNYGYTF
-,TRBJ2-7,TRBD2,TRBV7-8,TGTGCCAGCAGCTTGGGTTGGTCGGCTAGCGGGAGGATCTCCCACGAGCAGTACTTC,CASSLGWSASGRISHEQYF
-,TRBJ2-3,TRBD2,TRBV28,TGTGCCAGCAGTTTATTTTCGACTAGCGGGGGGCGGGGCACAGATACGCAGTATTTT,CASSLFSTSGGRGTDTQYF
-,TRBJ2-2,TRBD2,TRBV5-1,TGCGCCAGCAGCTTGGGGCCTAGCGGCACCGGGGAGCTGTTTTTT,CASSLGPSGTGELFF
-,TRBJ2-5,TRBD2,TRBV6-4,TGTGCCAGCAGTGATCTGCGGGGGGGAGAGACCCAGTACTTC,CASSDLRGGETQYF
-,TRBJ2-3,-,TRBV11-2,TGTGCCAGCAGCTTAACGCTAGTCATAGATACGCAGTATTTT,CASSLTLVIDTQYF
-,TRBJ2-2,-,TRBV7-3,TGTGCCAGCAGCCTAGGCGGTAGCGCGAACACCGGGGAGCTGTTTTTT,CASSLGGSANTGELFF
-,TRBJ1-6,TRBD1,TRBV4-1,TGCGCCAGCAGCCAACGCACCACCGGGACAGCTAATTCACCCCTCCACTTT,CASSQRTTGTANSPLHF
-,TRBJ1-6,TRBD1,TRBV4-1,TGCGCCAGCAGCTTCCGGGACAGGGCCTATAATTCACCCCTCCACTTT,CASSFRDRAYNSPLHF
-,TRBJ2-1,TRBD2,TRBV6-5,TGTGCCGCAGGGACTAGGGGCGGTGAGCAGTTCTTC,CAAGTRGGEQFF
-,TRBJ1-2,-,TRBV4-2,TGTGCCAGCAGCCAAGATTTAGGGGCCAACGGTGCTAACTATGGCTACACCTTC,CASSQDLGANGANYGYTF
-,TRBJ2-3,-,TRBV3-1/TRBV3-2,TGTGCCAGCAGCCAACTCATAAAGGGTGGAGCAGATACGCAGTATTTT,CASSQLIKGGADTQYF
once,TRBJ1-5,TRBD1,TRBV10-3,TGTGCCATCAGTGAGCAACAGGGGGCCCGCCCCAATCAGCCCCAGCATTTT,CAISEQQGARPNQPQHF
-,TRBJ2-7,TRBD2,TRBV28,TGTGCCAGCAGAGGACTAGCGTGGACCTACGAGCAGTACTTC,CASRGLAWTYEQYF
-,TRBJ1-1,-,TRBV10-3,TGTGCCATCAGTGAGGGACTTGGTGACACTGAAGCTTTCTTT,CAISEGLGDTEAFF
-,TRBJ1-6,-,TRBV7-2,TGTGCCAGCAGCTTAATCCCCAGGGGTTCACCCCTCCACTTT,CASSLIPRGSPLHF
-,TRBJ1-2,TRBD1,TRBV29-1,TGCAGCGTTGGGGGACAGGTAGCGGCTCACGGCTACACCTTC,CSVGGQVAAHGYTF
-,TRBJ2-5,TRBD2,TRBV12-5,TGTGCTAGTGGTCCCTCCCTCGGACTAGCGGGGCGAGAGACCCAGTACTTC,CASGPSLGLAGRETQYF
-,TRBJ2-2,-,TRBV11-3,TGTGCCAGCAGCGGGGCAGACCATCAGCTTAACACCGGGGAGCTGTTTTTT,CASSGADHQLNTGELFF
-,TRBJ1-1,-,TRBV19,TGTGCCAGTTGCCCCCGGGCATCGAAGGGGACTGAAGCTTTCTTT,CASCPRASKGTEAFF
-,TRBJ2-6,-,TRBV7-9,TGTGCCAGCAGCCAGAGGGGGGGACTTTCTCTCTCTGGGGCCAACGTCCTGACTTTC,CASSQRGGLSLSGANVLTF
-,TRBJ1-6,TRBD1,TRBV5-4,TGTGCCAGCAGCGCGGGACAGGCAAGCTCCTATAATTCACCCCTCCACTTT,CASSAGQASSYNSPLHF
-,TRBJ2-7,TRBD1,TRBV7-2,TGTGCCAGCAGCGGGGGACAGGGTGTGTCCTACGAGCAGTACTTC,CASSGGQGVSYEQYF